This note documents a single TCR beta chain sequence. These data originate in a study of blood T cell repertoires in COVID-19. On the study more broadly: Collection of acute and convalescent COVID-19 samples took place in the United States, Italy and Spain.

Per the authors' pipeline: Amplifying reference gene primers gave estimates of nucleated cell counts. The repertoire was sequenced with immunoSEQ multiplex PCR; TCRdb's copy has only in-frame clones and lacks some. V and J calls plus clone size are reproduced from that table; the DNA served to infer D and trimming. Of roughly 230,000 clones listed, roughly nine tenths are singletons. The V and J ends lost 0 bases and 5 bases, in that order; junction bases with no gene match: 7. Germline lookup yields CDR1 GTSNPN and CDR2 SVGIG (reference sequence). The CDR3 runs to 15 residues. The origin of this receptor is a middle-aged woman who had recovered from COVID-19. The chain links TRBV30 to TRBJ2-5, with 9 bases identical to TRBD2. Material for sequencing was peripheral blood. CDR3 region: CAWSVALAGMETQYF. The CDR3 DNA follows: TGTGCCTGGAGTGTAGCCCTAGCGGGAATGGAGACCCAGTACTTC. The complete variable domain, with remaining parts taken from reference TRBV30 and TRBJ2-5, reads SQTIHQWPATLVQPVGSPLSLECTVEGTSNPNLYWYRQAAGRGLQLLFYSVGIGQISSEVPQNLSASRPQDRQFILSSKKLLLSDSGFYLCAWSVALAGMETQYFGPGTRLLVL.